This T cell receptor beta chain was retrieved from a study of radiotherapy plus CTLA-4 blockade in lung cancer. This CDR3 region has 16 residues. The germline V and J ends were trimmed by 1 base and 3 bases, with 15 bases remaining between them. The V gene's germline CDR1 is SGHAT and CDR2 FQNNGV. Here immunoSEQ multiplex PCR was the method, and the copy in TCRdb shows in-frame clones only, minus some. The top ten hold approximately 22% of the sample, which has about 76,000 clones, 60% to 85% seen once. This clone was found once. This chain connects TRBV11-2 to TRBJ1-2, with a possible D match to TRBD1 (5 bases). The sample here was peripheral blood, taken from a patient treated with radiotherapy plus ipilimumab. The source of this sequence is a human donor with non-small cell lung cancer whose response to radiotherapy plus ipilimumab could not be evaluated. Some clones in this sample may be carry-over from other donors' samples. The chain's CDR3 is CASSLGTGFKHYGYTF. The CDR3 nucleotides are TGTGCCAGCAGCTTAGGAACAGGATTTAAACACTATGGCTACACCTTC.